The 18 T cell receptor beta chains given below trace back to one sample, sequenced in a study of OX40 agonist ivuxolimab in advanced cancers. The assay was immunoSEQ multiplex PCR, and TCRdb's table has in-frame clones only and misses some. Of roughly 64,000 clones in the sample, roughly 80% were seen once. The starting material was CD4+ or CD8+ T cells sorted from blood, obtained in a trial of the OX40 agonist ivuxolimab. Receptors were obtained from an adult with an advanced solid tumor such as melanoma, head and neck, liver or kidney cancer.

The rearrangement uses TRBV18 and TRBJ1-3; no clear D. Germline V CDR1 and CDR2: KGHSH, LQKENI. This CDR3 is built from 16 residues. Deletions cut 5 bases from V and 0 bases from J, with 14 bases between. As DNA, the CDR3 is TGTGCCAGCTCATCGCAGGCCGGAGACTCTGGAAACACCATATATTTT. It translates to CASSSQAGDSGNTIYF.

This chain links TRBV6-5 with TRBJ2-1; possibly TRBD1 for D (6 bases). There are 14 residues in the CDR3. Germline CDR1 MNHEY, CDR2 SVGAGI. The V end was cut by 0 bases, the J end by 6 bases, with 9 bases between. CDR3 loop: CASSYSVGGNEQFF. The CDR3 bases are TGTGCCAGCAGTTACTCCGTAGGGGGCAATGAGCAGTTCTTC.

The gene calls are TRBV5-1 and TRBJ2-5, with D possibly being TRBD2 (6 bases). The V end was cut by 5 bases, the J end by 2 bases, with 10 bases between. The CDR3 has 13 amino acids. Germline V lookup: CDR1 SGHRS, CDR2 YFSETQ. The CDR3 loop reads CASRLAAQETQYF. The CDR3 DNA reads TGCGCCAGCAGATTAGCGGCTCAAGAGACCCAGTACTTC.

The CDR3 is CASSESGHYTGELFF. The CDR3 coding sequence is TGCGCCAGCAGTGAGTCGGGTCACTACACCGGGGAGCTGTTTTTT. The chain links TRBV10-1 to TRBJ2-2; the D is unclear. CDR3 length: 15 residues. Trimming removed 0 bases at V and 3 bases at J, with 8 bases between. Per germline, CDR1 WNHNN and CDR2 SYGVQD (reference sequence).

The chain joins TRBV30 to TRBJ1-2; D is ambiguous. Trimming took off 7 bases at V and 6 bases at J, with 9 bases between the two ends. The CDR3 loop spans 10 amino acids. Germline assignment: CDR1 GTSNPN and CDR2 SVGIG (reference sequence). The CDR3 nucleotides are TGTGCCTTAACTCGCGATGGCTACACCTTC. This translates into CALTRDGYTF.

The sample holds one count of this clone. The V gene is TRBV18, the J gene TRBJ2-7, with 7 bases aligning to TRBD1. Unmatched junction bases numbered 5, after V lost 3 bases and J lost 3 bases. The V gene's germline CDR1 is KGHSH and CDR2 LQKENI. This CDR3 region has 14 residues. The CDR3 protein is CASSPRDSLYEQYF. CDR3 sequence (DNA): TGTGCCAGCTCACCTCGGGACAGTCTCTACGAGCAGTACTTC.

Only a few counts were recorded for this clone. Other DNA sequences in the sample encode the same CDR3. J is TRBJ1-2 and V is TRBV18; the D gene is possibly TRBD1 (5 bases). CDR3 length: 15 residues. Trimming cost V 0 bases and J 2 bases, with 10 bases left between them. The germline gives CDR1 KGHSH, CDR2 LQKENI. This chain's CDR3 is CASSPPAGTNYGYTF. Here the CDR3 DNA reads TGTGCCAGCTCACCACCGGCGGGGACCAACTATGGCTACACCTTC.

The genes are TRBV19 and TRBJ2-7, with 7 bases fitting TRBD1. J gave up 3 bases and V 3 bases, and 8 bases lay outside the gene matches. CDR1 LNHDA and CDR2 SQIVND come from the germline V gene (reference sequence). The CDR3 runs 15 residues. The CDR3 bases are TGTGCCAGTAGTATCCGACAGGGTGTACGCTACGAGCAGTACTTC. This encodes CASSIRQGVRYEQYF.

The V and J genes are TRBV30 and TRBJ2-7; 13 nucleotides line up with TRBD2. The length of the CDR3 is 15 residues. Germline V gene lookup returns CDR1 GTSNPN and CDR2 SVGIG (reference sequence). V trimming: 3 bases; J trimming: 4 bases; junction bases outside the gene matches: 6. The CDR3 here is CAWSAGLAGEYEQYF. Written as DNA, the CDR3 is TGTGCCTGGAGCGCCGGACTAGCGGGAGAGTACGAGCAGTACTTC.

Note on this clone: In the same sample, other DNA sequences code for this CDR3. The V call is TRBV18, the J call TRBJ2-5; the D is unclear. Deletions cut 0 bases from V and 5 bases from J, with 10 bases between. The CDR3 runs 14 residues. Looked up from germline, CDR1 is KGHSH and CDR2 is LQKENI. The CDR3 coding sequence is TGTGCCAGCTCACCACCAGGCACGGAGGAGACCCAGTACTTC. Amino acid sequence: CASSPPGTEETQYF.

V gene TRBV10-2 combines with J gene TRBJ1-2; TRBD1 might be the D (6 bases). This CDR3 is built from 12 residues. V was trimmed by 2 bases and J by 8 bases, leaving 9 bases between them. Germline CDR1 reads WSHSY; CDR2 reads SAAADI. The CDR3 DNA reads as TGCGCCAGCAGTGAGAGGGGGGCCGGCTACACCTTC. Encoded protein: CASSERGAGYTF.

CDR3 in DNA: TGTGCCAGCAGTTACTCGCTATGGGCGGGGAACACTGAAGCTTTCTTT. Its translation is CASSYSLWAGNTEAFF. The rearrangement links TRBV6-5 to TRBJ1-1; no clear D gene. The CDR3 runs to 16 residues. Trimming pared 0 bases from V and 1 base from J, leaving 12 bases between. Germline CDR1 and CDR2: MNHEY and SVGAGI.

The rearrangement uses TRBV10-3 and TRBJ1-4; 8 positions agree with TRBD1. V dropped 7 bases and J dropped 7; count of bases not matched to a gene: 11. The CDR3 spans 15 residues. CDR1 ENHRY and CDR2 SYGVKD come from the germline V gene. The CDR3 region has the DNA TGTGCCATCACCGCTCGACAGGGGCCCGGTGAAAAACTGTTTTTT. It translates to CAITARQGPGEKLFF.

The CDR3 sequence is CASSLNPSQGNQPQHF. CDR3 coding DNA: TGTGCCAGCAGCTTGAATCCCTCACAGGGTAATCAGCCCCAGCATTTT. The chain couples TRBV5-5 to TRBJ1-5; D possibly corresponds to TRBD1 (6 bases). The CDR3 is made up of 16 amino acids. Germline CDR1 reads SGHKS; CDR2 reads YYEKEE (reference sequence). V dropped 1 base and J dropped 4 bases, with 15 bases sitting between them.

This clone was seen just once. The chain uses TRBV5-1 and TRBJ2-6; D not resolved. Germline V CDR1 and CDR2: SGHRS, YFSETQ. This CDR3 has 15 amino acids. V lost 7 bases, J lost 5 bases, and 16 bases lay in between. CDR3 nucleotide sequence: TGCGCCAGCTGTGGTTCACAAAGTCGGGCCAACGTCCTGACTTTC. Amino acids: CASCGSQSRANVLTF.

V and J are TRBV4-3 and TRBJ2-7; 9 positions match TRBD1. Germline loops: CDR1 LGHNA, CDR2 YSLEER. V lost 1 base, J lost 7 bases, and 5 bases stayed unmatched. The CDR3 is made up of 14 amino acids. In DNA, the CDR3 is TGCGCCAGCAGCCAAGCCCTGACAGGGGGAGAGCAGTACTTC. Protein sequence: CASSQALTGGEQYF.

The chain employs TRBV9 and TRBJ2-3; 13 bases agree with TRBD2. Germline CDR1 and CDR2: SGDLS and YYNGEE. The CDR3 loop spans 16 amino acids. The V segment lost 0 bases and the J segment 4 bases; nucleotides outside the gene matches: 2. Written as DNA, the CDR3 is TGTGCCAGCAGCGTAGGGGGGACTAGCGGGGCAGATACGCAGTATTTT. As protein: CASSVGGTSGADTQYF.

This chain connects TRBV6-1 to TRBJ2-7, with 7 bases identical to TRBD2. Germline V gene lookup returns CDR1 MNHNS and CDR2 SASEGT. The CDR3 is 16 amino acids. Trimming at V came to 2 bases and at J to 0 bases, leaving 7 bases not matched to a gene. CDR3 amino acids: CASSEMLAEGSYEQYF. CDR3 coding DNA: TGTGCCAGCAGTGAAATGCTAGCGGAGGGCTCCTACGAGCAGTACTTC.